What follows is one T cell receptor (beta chain) and its context. Its antigen remains unknown. Germline V gene sequence: CDR1 SGHTA, CDR2 FQGNSA. J lost 5 bases, V lost 5 bases, and 5 bases had no gene match. CDR3 length equals 15 residues. The data derive from a study of cytomegalovirus exposure and HLA in healthy donors. Study overall: Counted in an early data release were tens of millions of unique TCRs from HLA-typed donors.

The PCR employed 60 Vbeta primers together with 13 Jbeta primers. Produced via immunoSEQ multiplex PCR; TCRdb's table is partial and in-frame only. The table lists 60,000 to 75,000 clones, 80% to 90% of them singletons. General observations from the study: The study designated fewer than 200 TCR beta chains cytomegalovirus-associated. It was shown in a later analysis that HLA-associated TCR beta chains were more clonally expanded than other, equally common chains.

The receptor comes from a woman in her thirties in good health and CMV-seropositive. V and J are TRBV7-2 and TRBJ1-5; 11 positions match TRBD1. Sequenced: PBMCs. The CDR3 DNA reads as TGTGCCAGCAGCCAGGACAGGGGGCCCTATCAGCCCCAGCATTTT. It encodes CASSQDRGPYQPQHF.